This T cell receptor (beta chain) was documented in a study of shared clonotypes between healthy human individuals. Naive CD8 cells comprised CD45RO-negative, CCR7-positively selected cells, excluding terminally differentiated effector memory CD45RA+ cells. The study ran the assay at deep level. Sequencing used immunoSEQ multiplex PCR; TCRdb keeps in-frame clones, though not all of them. The sample shows about 700,000 clones, around 90% of them seen only once. Germline CDR1 and CDR2: SGHKS and YYEKEE (reference sequence). Trimming removed 0 bases at V and 3 bases at J, with 15 bases between. This CDR3 has 17 residues.

This receptor was obtained from a man younger than 45 in good health. The specimen sequenced was naive CD8+ T cells sorted from blood. The V call is TRBV5-5, the J call TRBJ2-2; D perhaps matches TRBD1 (6 bases). The CDR3 nucleotides read TGTGCCAGCAGCTTGGAAGAATCGGGACAATACACCGGGGAGCTGTTTTTT. Its protein product is CASSLEESGQYTGELFF.